The source of this TCR beta chain is a study of T-cell reconstitution after alpha-beta-depleted transplantation in children. Findings of the study overall: Among T cells one year after transplant, newly produced cells accounted for most counts and diversity. As was reported, about two months after transplant, alpha-beta T cells came from several hundred expanded graft clones. Recipient T cells and thymic progenitors that survived were the source of the high TCRbeta diversity seen at day 60 in some patients.

The CDR3 spans 11 residues. Per the germline V gene, CDR1 is ENHRY and CDR2 is SYGVKD. The V gene lost 3 bases and the J gene lost 6 bases, with 2 bases spanning the gap. Remarks on this clonotype: Its target is not known.

As it was prepared, the TCRbeta library received unique molecular identifiers. TCRdb analysed the PCR reads with MiXCR anew, one entry per CDR3 protein. The table shows hundreds of thousands of distinct CDR3 sequences, with around 17% occurring only once. The receptor comes from a male patient between 5 and 17 years old who had a stem cell transplant for acute lymphoblastic leukemia, so the T cells may come from the graft donor. The chain is built from TRBV10-3 and TRBJ2-2, with D unclear. The material was PBMCs, mostly from graft donor cells, obtained 360 days after TCRalphabeta/CD19-depleted stem cell transplant. CDR3 bases: TGTGCCATCAGTGATGCCGGGGAGCTGTTTTTT. This encodes CAISDAGELFF.